The rows below give T cell receptor beta chains drawn from one sample of a study of long-term antiretroviral therapy in people with HIV. Profiled with immunoSEQ multiplex PCR; TCRdb holds only in-frame clones, not every one. The sample holds roughly 25,000 clones, roughly 80% seen once. Sequenced material: unsorted PBMCs, taken 0.7 years before starting antiretroviral therapy. These receptors were taken from a young man with HIV. The CDR3 runs from the conserved cysteine through the conserved F or W. A D gene is named only where the DNA matches it firmly. Clone size is given for some rows only: seen once, a few or many times, or a class if the clone is expanded.

V gene	J gene	clone size	D gene	CDR3 DNA	CDR3 protein
TRBV11-3	TRBJ2-3	once	-	TGTGCCAGCAGCTCGGCAGGGTCAGATACGCAGTATTTT	CASSSAGSDTQYF
TRBV10-2	TRBJ1-1	-	TRBD1	TGCGCCAGCAGTGCAGGGGGGAACACTGAAGCTTTCTTT	CASSAGGNTEAFF
TRBV18	TRBJ1-5	-	-	TGTGCCAGCTCACCGCGCAGGGAGTATCAGCCCCAGCATTTT	CASSPRREYQPQHF
TRBV15	TRBJ2-7	-	-	TGTGCCACCAGCACGCGACAGACGGGCTACGAGCAGTACTTC	CATSTRQTGYEQYF
TRBV13	TRBJ2-3	-	-	TGTGCCAGCAGCTTAGAGAGGCGGGACCTCACAGATACGCAGTATTTT	CASSLERRDLTDTQYF
TRBV5-5	TRBJ1-1	-	-	TGTGCCAGCAGCTTGGCCGGGGGTAACACTGAAGCTTTCTTT	CASSLAGGNTEAFF
TRBV9	TRBJ1-5	few	-	TGTGCCAGCAGCGGGGGACTCATCAATCAGCCCCAGCATTTT	CASSGGLINQPQHF
TRBV25-1	TRBJ1-4	-	TRBD1	TGTGCCAGCAGCCCCGGGACAGGGGATGAAAAACTGTTTTTT	CASSPGTGDEKLFF
TRBV5-1	TRBJ2-6	-	TRBD1	TGCGCCAGCAGCTTGGTTCCCGTTGGGGACAGCAGGCCCTCTGGGGCCAACGTCCTGACTTTC	CASSLVPVGDSRPSGANVLTF
TRBV5-1	TRBJ2-7	-	-	TGCGCCAGCAGCTTGAAGGGGCAGGGCGAGCAGTACTTC	CASSLKGQGEQYF
TRBV18	TRBJ1-5	once	-	TGTGCCAGCTCACCACAACAGGGCAATCAGCCCCAGCATTTT	CASSPQQGNQPQHF
TRBV10-3	TRBJ2-7	-	-	TGTGCCATCGGGGACGAGCAGTACTTC	CAIGDEQYF
TRBV30	TRBJ1-6	-	-	TGTGCCTGGAGTGTATCTGGGGGCTGGGAGCTACTCCACTTT	CAWSVSGGWELLHF
TRBV7-9	TRBJ2-7	few	TRBD1	TGTGCCAGCAGCCCACGAACCGGGACAGCCTACGAGCAGTACTTC	CASSPRTGTAYEQYF
TRBV10-3	TRBJ2-7	medium-sized	-	TGTGCCATCAGTGTAGGTAACGAGCAGTACTTC	CAISVGNEQYF
TRBV5-8	TRBJ1-1	once	TRBD1	TGTGCCAGCAGCCCGGAGGGAGCAGGGGGCACTGAAGCTTTCTTT	CASSPEGAGGTEAFF
TRBV21-1	TRBJ1-2	-	-	TGTGCCAGCAGCAAAGGACAGGGACAGCCCTATGGCTACACCTTC	CASSKGQGQPYGYTF
TRBV6-6	TRBJ1-5	-	-	TGTGCCAGCAGACAATTCACAGGGCTTGGGGATCAGCCCCAGCATTTT	CASRQFTGLGDQPQHF
TRBV2	TRBJ2-7	-	-	TGTGCCAGCACGGCAGGGGAAAGCTACGAGCAGTACTTC	CASTAGESYEQYF
TRBV6-5	TRBJ1-3	-	-	TGTGCCAGCAGTTACCGGGGGGACACTGGAAACACCATATATTTT	CASSYRGDTGNTIYF
TRBV5-4	TRBJ2-1	-	TRBD2	TGTGCCAGCAGCCAGGCTGGGGCTAGCGGAGACAATGAGCAGTTCTTC	CASSQAGASGDNEQFF
TRBV30	TRBJ2-5	-	TRBD2	TGTGCCTGGAGTGTATCGAGGACTAGCGGGGCATGGGGGCAAGAGACCCAGTACTTC	CAWSVSRTSGAWGQETQYF
TRBV5-1	TRBJ1-1	-	TRBD1	TGCGCCAGCAGCTTGGGACAGGGGCGGGGCACTGAAGCTTTCTTT	CASSLGQGRGTEAFF
TRBV4-1	TRBJ2-5	-	-	TGCGCCAGCAGCCAAGTAGGCCTAGAAGAGACCCAGTACTTC	CASSQVGLEETQYF
TRBV11-2	TRBJ2-7	-	-	TGTGCCAGCAGCTTAGGACCGGAGTCCTACGAGCAGTACTTC	CASSLGPESYEQYF
TRBV21-1	TRBJ1-5	-	-	TGTGCCAGCAGCAAAGTAAATGGGGGGCCGGGACAGCCCCAGCATTTT	CASSKVNGGPGQPQHF
TRBV2	TRBJ2-5	-	TRBD1	TGTGCCAGCAGGGCTCCGGGACAGGGTCCGAGGGAGACCCAGTACTTC	CASRAPGQGPRETQYF
TRBV10-3	TRBJ2-1	-	TRBD2	TGTGCCATCAGTTACGTCCGACTAGCGTCTGACAATGAGCAGTTCTTC	CAISYVRLASDNEQFF
TRBV5-6	TRBJ1-4	-	-	TGTGCCAGCAGCTTGGTTGGGACATGGGTTTTT	CASSLVGTWVF
TRBV28	TRBJ1-4	-	TRBD1	TGTGCCAGCAGTTTACCCACGCCAGGGGGTCACGTTAATGAAAAACTGTTTTTT	CASSLPTPGGHVNEKLFF
TRBV5-1	TRBJ1-5	-	TRBD1	TGCGCCAGCAGCTTGGCCTTTGGGACAGAGCCCCAGCATTTT	CASSLAFGTEPQHF
TRBV30	TRBJ1-2	-	TRBD1	TGTGCCTGGAGTGTCGGGACAGGGACCTATGGCTACACCTTC	CAWSVGTGTYGYTF
TRBV4-3	TRBJ2-5	-	-	TGCGCCAGCAGCCAAGTACCATTCGAGACCCAGTACTTC	CASSQVPFETQYF
TRBV10-2	TRBJ2-2	-	-	TGCGCCAGCAGTACCCAGGGTAACACCGGGGAGCTGTTTTTT	CASSTQGNTGELFF
TRBV5-1	TRBJ2-1	once	-	TGCGCCAGCAGCTTGATTTTGAGCGGGCCAAGCTCCTACAATGAGCAGTTCTTC	CASSLILSGPSSYNEQFF
TRBV29-1	TRBJ2-1	-	TRBD2	TGCAGCGCAGGACTAGGGGCTAATGAGCAGTTCTTC	CSAGLGANEQFF
TRBV5-4	TRBJ2-1	-	-	TGTGCCAGCAGCCTTATATCGAGCTCCTACAATGAGCAGTTCTTC	CASSLISSSYNEQFF
TRBV18	TRBJ2-1	few	TRBD2	TGTGCCAGCTCGTCCGGACTAGCGGCAGGCAATGAGCAGTTCTTC	CASSSGLAAGNEQFF
TRBV9	TRBJ2-1	-	-	TGTGCCAGCAGTCTAGGGGGGTCTGTCTCCTACAATGAGCAGTTCTTC	CASSLGGSVSYNEQFF
TRBV19	TRBJ2-7	-	-	TGTGCCAGTAGTTCGGGGTTGGAGCAGTACTTC	CASSSGLEQYF
TRBV7-9	TRBJ2-1	-	TRBD2	TGTGCCAGCAGCTTAATCCGACTAGCGGGAGGGTTTGAGCAGTTCTTC	CASSLIRLAGGFEQFF
TRBV14	TRBJ1-2	-	-	TGTGCCAGCAGCCAAGGACGGGGATATTACTATGGCTACACCTTC	CASSQGRGYYYGYTF
TRBV7-9	TRBJ2-7	once	-	TGTGCCTCAAATGCCGGGACGGGATACGAGCAGTACTTC	CASNAGTGYEQYF
TRBV5-1	TRBJ2-3	-	TRBD2	TGCGCCAGCACCGCGGGGGGGCTTTTTGGAGATACGCAGTATTTT	CASTAGGLFGDTQYF